This T cell receptor (beta chain) was retrieved from a study of T cell responses to AZD1222 COVID-19 vaccine. Turning to the study itself: Second-dose intervals of approximately 4 or approximately 12 weeks were pooled.

This clone has just a few counts. Per the germline V gene, CDR1 is SGHAT and CDR2 is FQNNGV. V shed 4 bases and J 5 bases; nucleotides not matched to a gene: 4. The CDR3 is made up of 14 amino acids. Assay: immunoSEQ multiplex PCR; the TCRdb copy retains only in-frame clones and omits some. The sample comprises about 160,000 clones, around 94% of which are singletons, and 0.7% to 0.9% rests with the top ten. The source was peripheral blood, collected on day 0 of AZD1222 vaccination. This TCR was recovered from an adult in good health. The J gene is TRBJ1-5, the V gene TRBV11-2, with 8 bases matching TRBD1. CDR3 DNA sequence: TGTGCCAGCAGCTCAGGGGGCGAATATCAGCCCCAGCATTTT. Translation gives CASSSGGEYQPQHF.